This TCR beta chain was recorded in a study of shared clonotypes between healthy human individuals. The CDR3 covers 15 residues. V lost 4 bases to trimming and J lost 1 base; unmatched junction nucleotides: 5. CDR1 LGHNA and CDR2 YNFKEQ come from the germline V gene. The authors ran the assay at deep level. Clones were read by immunoSEQ multiplex PCR, and TCRdb kept only the in-frame ones, dropping some. The sample lists under 2.5 million clones, around 93% seen once, with about 0.41% in the top ten. V is TRBV4-2 and J is TRBJ1-1; TRBD1 aligns across 8 bases. This receptor was identified in a man aged 18 to 30 in good health. Some clones in this sample may be carry-over from other donors' samples. The sample consisted of naive CD4+ T cells from PBMCs. The subset is: CD45RA+ positively selected. CDR3 DNA sequence: TGTGCCAGCAGCCCCCGGGACAGGCCGAACACTGAAGCTTTCTTT. Protein: CASSPRDRPNTEAFF.